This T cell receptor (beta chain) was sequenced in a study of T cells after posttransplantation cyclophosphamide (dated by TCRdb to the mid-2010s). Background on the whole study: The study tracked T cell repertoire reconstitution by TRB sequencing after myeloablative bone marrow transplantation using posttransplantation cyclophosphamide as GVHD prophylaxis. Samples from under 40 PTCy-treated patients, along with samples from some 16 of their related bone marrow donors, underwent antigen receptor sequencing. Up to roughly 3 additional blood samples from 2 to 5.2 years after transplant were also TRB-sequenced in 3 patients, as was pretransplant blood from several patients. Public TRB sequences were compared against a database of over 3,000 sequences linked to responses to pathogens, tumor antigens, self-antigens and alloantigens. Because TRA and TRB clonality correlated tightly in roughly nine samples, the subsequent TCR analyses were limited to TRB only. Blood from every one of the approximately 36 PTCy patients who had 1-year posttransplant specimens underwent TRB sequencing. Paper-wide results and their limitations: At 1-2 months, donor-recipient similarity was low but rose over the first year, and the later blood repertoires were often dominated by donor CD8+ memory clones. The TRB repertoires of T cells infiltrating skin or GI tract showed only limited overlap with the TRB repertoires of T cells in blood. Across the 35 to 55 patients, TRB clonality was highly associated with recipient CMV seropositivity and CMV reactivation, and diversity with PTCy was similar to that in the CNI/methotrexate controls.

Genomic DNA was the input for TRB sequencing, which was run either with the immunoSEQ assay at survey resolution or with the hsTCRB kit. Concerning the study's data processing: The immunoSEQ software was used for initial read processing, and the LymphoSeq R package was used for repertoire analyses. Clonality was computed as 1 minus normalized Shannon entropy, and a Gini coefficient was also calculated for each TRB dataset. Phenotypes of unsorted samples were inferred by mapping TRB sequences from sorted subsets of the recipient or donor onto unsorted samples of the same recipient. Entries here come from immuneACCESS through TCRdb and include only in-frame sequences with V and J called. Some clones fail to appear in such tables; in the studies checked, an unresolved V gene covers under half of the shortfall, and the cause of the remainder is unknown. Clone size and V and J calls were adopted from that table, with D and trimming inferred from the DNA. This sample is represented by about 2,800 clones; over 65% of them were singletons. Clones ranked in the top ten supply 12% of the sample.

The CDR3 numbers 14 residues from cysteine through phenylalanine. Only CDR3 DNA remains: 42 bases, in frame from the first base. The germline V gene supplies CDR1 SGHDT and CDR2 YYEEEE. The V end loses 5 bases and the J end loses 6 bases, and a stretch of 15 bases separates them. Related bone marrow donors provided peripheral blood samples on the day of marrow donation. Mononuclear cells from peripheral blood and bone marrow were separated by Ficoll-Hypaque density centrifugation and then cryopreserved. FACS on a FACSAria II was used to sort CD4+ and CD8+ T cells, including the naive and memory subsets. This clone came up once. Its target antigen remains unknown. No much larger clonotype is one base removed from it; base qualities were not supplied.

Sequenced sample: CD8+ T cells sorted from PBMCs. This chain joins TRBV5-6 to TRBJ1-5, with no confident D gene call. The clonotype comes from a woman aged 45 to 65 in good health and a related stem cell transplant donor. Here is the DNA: TGTGCCAGCAGTAATGGTGGGAGCGGTCAGCCCCAGCATTTT. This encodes CASSNGGSGQPQHF.